Sequencing of this T cell receptor (beta chain) was carried out in a study of blood T cell repertoires in COVID-19. The V and J ends lost 2 bases and 0 bases respectively, with 11 bases between them. CDR1 is LNHDA and CDR2 is SQIVND in the germline V gene (reference sequence). The CDR3 is made up of 16 amino acids. The cohort comprised adults aged 18 to 89 years residing in 20 to 30 US areas. Cohort placement rested on clinical history that participants reported themselves. Before being deemed recovered, Cohort 3 donors had two negative PCRs, clearance, or symptom resolution. Authors' methods: Estimates of nucleated cell counts were drawn from the amplification of reference gene primers. Assay used: immunoSEQ multiplex PCR; TCRdb lists only in-frame clones, some missing. Clonal size and the V and J genes are those of that table, whereas D and trimming came from the DNA. The sample carries 350,000 to 400,000 clones, 85% to 90% recorded once.

The receptor's source is a man aged 18-30 years who had recovered from COVID-19. This sequence joins TRBV19 and TRBJ2-1; tentative D call: TRBD2 (6 bases). Material for sequencing was PBMCs or T cells enriched from blood (not recorded which). The DNA of the CDR3 is TGTGCCAGTAGTATAAGTGGGAGGTTCTCCTACAATGAGCAGTTCTTC. It is translated as CASSISGRFSYNEQFF. Using reference TRBV19 and TRBJ2-1 for the parts outside the CDR3, the full variable domain is DGGITQSPKYLFRKEGQNVTLSCEQNLNHDAMYWYRQDPGQGLRLIYYSQIVNDFQKGDIAEGYSVSREKKESFPLTVTSAQKNPTAFYLCASSISGRFSYNEQFFGPGTRLTVL.